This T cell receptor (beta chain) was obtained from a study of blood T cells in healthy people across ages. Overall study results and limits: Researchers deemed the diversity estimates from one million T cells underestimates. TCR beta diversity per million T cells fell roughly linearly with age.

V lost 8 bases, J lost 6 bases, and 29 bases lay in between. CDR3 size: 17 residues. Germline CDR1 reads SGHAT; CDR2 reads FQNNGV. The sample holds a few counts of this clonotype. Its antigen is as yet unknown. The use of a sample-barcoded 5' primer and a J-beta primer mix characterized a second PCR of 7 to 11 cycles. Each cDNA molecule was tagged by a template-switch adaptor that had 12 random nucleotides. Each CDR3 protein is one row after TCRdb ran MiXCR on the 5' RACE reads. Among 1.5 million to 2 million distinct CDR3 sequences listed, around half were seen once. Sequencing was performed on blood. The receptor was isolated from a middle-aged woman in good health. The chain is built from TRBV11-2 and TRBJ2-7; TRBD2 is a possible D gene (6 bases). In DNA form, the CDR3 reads TGTGCCAGCGGTCCGGAGTGGGACGTACTAGCTCGAGGCGAGCAGTACTTC. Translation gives CASGPEWDVLARGEQYF.